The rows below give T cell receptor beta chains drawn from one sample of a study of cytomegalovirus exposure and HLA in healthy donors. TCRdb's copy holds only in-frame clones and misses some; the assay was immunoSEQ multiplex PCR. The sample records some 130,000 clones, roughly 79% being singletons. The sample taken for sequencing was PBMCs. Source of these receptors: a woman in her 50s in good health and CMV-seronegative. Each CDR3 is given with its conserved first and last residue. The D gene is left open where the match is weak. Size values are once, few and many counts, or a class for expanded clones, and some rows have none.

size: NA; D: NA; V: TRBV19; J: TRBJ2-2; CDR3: CASSLQGGGTGELFF; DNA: TGTGCCAGTAGTTTACAGGGGGGGGGCACCGGGGAGCTGTTTTTT
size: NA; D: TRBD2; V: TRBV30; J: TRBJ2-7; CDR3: CAWSVRGRGSYEQYF; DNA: TGTGCCTGGAGTGTACGCGGGAGGGGGTCCTACGAGCAGTACTTC
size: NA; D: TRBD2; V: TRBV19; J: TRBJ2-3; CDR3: CASALAAPRTTDTQYF; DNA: TGTGCCAGCGCACTAGCGGCGCCACGGACCACAGATACGCAGTATTTT
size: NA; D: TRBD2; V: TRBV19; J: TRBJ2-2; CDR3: CASSLAGGPDFAGELFF; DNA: TGTGCCAGTAGTCTAGCGGGAGGGCCAGATTTCGCCGGGGAGCTGTTTTTT
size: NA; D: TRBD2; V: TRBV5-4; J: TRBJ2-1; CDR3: CASSPPWVAAGGLDNEQFF; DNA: TGTGCCAGCAGCCCACCTTGGGTAGCGGCGGGAGGGCTTGACAATGAGCAGTTCTTC
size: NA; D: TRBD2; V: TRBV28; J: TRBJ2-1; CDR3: CASSLIRGVQFF; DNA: TGTGCCAGCAGTTTAATTCGGGGGGTCCAGTTCTTC
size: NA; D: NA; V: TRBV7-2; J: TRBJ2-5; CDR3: CASSLPSVQETQYF; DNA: TGTGCCAGCAGCTTACCGAGTGTACAAGAGACCCAGTACTTC
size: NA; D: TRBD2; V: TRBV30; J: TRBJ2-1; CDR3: CAWSPTLAGGDNEQFF; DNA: TGTGCCTGGAGCCCCACACTAGCGGGAGGGGACAATGAGCAGTTCTTC
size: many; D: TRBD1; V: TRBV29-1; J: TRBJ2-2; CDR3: CSVDPGGANTGELFF; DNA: TGCAGCGTTGATCCAGGGGGCGCGAACACCGGGGAGCTGTTTTTT
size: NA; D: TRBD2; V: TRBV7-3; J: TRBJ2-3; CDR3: CASSLSTSGRTDTQYF; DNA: TGTGCCAGCAGCTTATCGACTAGCGGGAGGACAGATACGCAGTATTTT
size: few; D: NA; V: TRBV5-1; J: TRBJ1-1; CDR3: CASSLSRAFTEAFF; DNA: TGCGCCAGCAGCTTGTCGAGGGCCTTCACTGAAGCTTTCTTT
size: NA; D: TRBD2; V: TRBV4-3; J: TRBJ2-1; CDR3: CASSQDPASGTLNEQFF; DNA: TGCGCCAGCAGCCAAGATCCCGCTAGCGGGACGCTCAATGAGCAGTTCTTC
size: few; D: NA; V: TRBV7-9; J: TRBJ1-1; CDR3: CASSLVADNTEAFF; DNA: TGTGCCAGCAGCTTAGTGGCGGATAACACTGAAGCTTTCTTT
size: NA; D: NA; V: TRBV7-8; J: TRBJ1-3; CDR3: CASSLDGTGRNSGNTIYF; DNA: TGTGCCAGCAGCTTAGATGGAACAGGCAGAAACTCTGGAAACACCATATATTTT